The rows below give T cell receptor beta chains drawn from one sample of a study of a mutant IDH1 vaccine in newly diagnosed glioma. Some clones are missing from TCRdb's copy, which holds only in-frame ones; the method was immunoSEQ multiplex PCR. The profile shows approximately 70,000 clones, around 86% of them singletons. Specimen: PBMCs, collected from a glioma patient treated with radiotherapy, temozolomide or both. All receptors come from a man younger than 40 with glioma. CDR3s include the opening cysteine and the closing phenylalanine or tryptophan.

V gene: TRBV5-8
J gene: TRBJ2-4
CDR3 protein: CASSLGAWMAKNIQYF

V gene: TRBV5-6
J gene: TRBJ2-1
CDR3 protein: CASSLPRLAGLNEQFF

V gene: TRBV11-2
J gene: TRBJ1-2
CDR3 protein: CASSPVKSYYGYTF

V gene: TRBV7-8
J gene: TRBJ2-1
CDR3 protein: CASSLGLAGGENEQFF

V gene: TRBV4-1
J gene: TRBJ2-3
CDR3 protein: CASRGAGGLTDTQYF

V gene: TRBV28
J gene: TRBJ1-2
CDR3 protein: CASSSGPYGYTF

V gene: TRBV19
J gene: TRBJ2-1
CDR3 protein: CASSMSRLGLAGPLEQFF

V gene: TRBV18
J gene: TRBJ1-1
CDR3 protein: CASSPSGTGGGMNTEAFF

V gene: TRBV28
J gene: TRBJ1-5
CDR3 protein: CASTLGRYSNQPQHF

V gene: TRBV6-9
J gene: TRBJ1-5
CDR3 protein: CASSSGNQPQHF

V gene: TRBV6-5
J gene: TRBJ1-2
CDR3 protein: CASRRQANYGYTF

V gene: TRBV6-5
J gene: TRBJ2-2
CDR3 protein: CASSSRDSNTGELFF

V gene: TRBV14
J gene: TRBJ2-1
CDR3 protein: CASSQDTGSYRGNEQFF

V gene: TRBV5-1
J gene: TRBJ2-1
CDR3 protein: CASSLRAGWGGEQFF

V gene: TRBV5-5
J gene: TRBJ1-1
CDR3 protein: CASSSEGAEAFF

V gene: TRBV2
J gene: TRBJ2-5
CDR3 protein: CASSQGFETQYF

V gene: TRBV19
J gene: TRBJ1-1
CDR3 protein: CASGGGPPGPEAFF

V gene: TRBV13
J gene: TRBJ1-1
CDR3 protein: CASSPLAPVGEAFF

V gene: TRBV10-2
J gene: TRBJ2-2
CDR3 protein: CASRRLAENTGELFF

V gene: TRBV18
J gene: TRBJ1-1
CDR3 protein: CASSPREEGPEAFF

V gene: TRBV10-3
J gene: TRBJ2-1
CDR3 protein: CATKAQGTAEQFF

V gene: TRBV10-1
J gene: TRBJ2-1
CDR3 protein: CASSEPGERGYNEQFF

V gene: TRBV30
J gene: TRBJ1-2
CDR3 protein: CAWSVTGRWYGYTF

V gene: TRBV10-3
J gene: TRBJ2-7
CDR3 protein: CAISESAYEQYF

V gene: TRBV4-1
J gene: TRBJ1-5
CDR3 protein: CASSPYSGTGVRRFNQPQHF

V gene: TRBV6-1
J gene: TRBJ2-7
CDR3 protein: CASSEARSGGQYF

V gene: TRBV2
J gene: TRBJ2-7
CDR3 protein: CASNPTSYEQYF

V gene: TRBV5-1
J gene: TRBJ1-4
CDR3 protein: CASSLGGAGSEKLFF

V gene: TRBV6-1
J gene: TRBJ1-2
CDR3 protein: CASSEVTGPYYTF

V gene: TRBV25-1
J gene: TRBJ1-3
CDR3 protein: CASSGPGDRRSSGNTIYF

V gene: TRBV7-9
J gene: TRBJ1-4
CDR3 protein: CASSLVGGATNEKLFF

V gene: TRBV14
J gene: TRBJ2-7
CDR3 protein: CASSRQLDSYEQYF

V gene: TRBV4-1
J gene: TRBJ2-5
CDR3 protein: CASSQTGTTQETQYF

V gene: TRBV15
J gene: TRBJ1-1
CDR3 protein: CATSRGSDSSEAFF

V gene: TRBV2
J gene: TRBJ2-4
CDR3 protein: CASSEVGAHPKNIQYF

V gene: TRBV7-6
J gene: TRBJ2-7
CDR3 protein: CASSLGTRREQYF

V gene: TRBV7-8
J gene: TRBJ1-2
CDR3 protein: CASSLAVGQGTHYGYTF

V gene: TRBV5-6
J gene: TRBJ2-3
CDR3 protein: CASSLAGGGADTQYF

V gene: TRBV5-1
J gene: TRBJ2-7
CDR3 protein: CASSYSGTSTYEQYF

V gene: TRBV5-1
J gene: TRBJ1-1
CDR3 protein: CASGDRREAFF

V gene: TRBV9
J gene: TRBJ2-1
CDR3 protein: CASSADRGSYNEQFF

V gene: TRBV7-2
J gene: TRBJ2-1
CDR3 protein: CASSLNRGGYNEQFF

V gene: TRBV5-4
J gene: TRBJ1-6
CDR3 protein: CASSSRQGEDSPLHF

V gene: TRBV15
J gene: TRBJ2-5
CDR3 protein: CATSRGASGGARVETQYF

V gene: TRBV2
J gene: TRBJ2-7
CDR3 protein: CASSEFNEQYF

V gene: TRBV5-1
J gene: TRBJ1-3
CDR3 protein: CASSFGRYSGNTIYF

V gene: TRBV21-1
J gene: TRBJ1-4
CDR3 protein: CASSPGPRRTVTNEKLFF

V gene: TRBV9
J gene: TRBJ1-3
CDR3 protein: CASSVGGELGNTIYF

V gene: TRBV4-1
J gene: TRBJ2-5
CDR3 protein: CASSPGGRGVKQTQYF

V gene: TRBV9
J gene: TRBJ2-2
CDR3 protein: CASSARQGAVGELFF

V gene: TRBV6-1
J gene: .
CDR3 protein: CASSEATTGDYEQYF

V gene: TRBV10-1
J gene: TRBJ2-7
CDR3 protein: CASTDRRGDDEQYF

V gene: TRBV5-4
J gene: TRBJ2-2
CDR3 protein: CASSLGGANTGELFF

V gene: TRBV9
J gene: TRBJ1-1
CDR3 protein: CASSREGRALNTEAFF

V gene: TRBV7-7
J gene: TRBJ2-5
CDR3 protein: CASSLAGLRQETQYF